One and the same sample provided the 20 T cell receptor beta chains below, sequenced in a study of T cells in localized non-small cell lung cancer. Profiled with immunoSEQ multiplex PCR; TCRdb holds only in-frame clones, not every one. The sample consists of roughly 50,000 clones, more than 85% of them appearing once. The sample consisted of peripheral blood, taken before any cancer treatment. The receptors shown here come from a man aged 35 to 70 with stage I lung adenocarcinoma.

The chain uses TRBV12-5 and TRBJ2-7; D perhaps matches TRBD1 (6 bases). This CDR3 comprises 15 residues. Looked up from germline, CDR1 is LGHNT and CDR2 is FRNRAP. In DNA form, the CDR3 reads TGTGCCTCAACACTATACGGGACACCGACCCACGAGCAGTACTTC. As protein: CASTLYGTPTHEQYF.

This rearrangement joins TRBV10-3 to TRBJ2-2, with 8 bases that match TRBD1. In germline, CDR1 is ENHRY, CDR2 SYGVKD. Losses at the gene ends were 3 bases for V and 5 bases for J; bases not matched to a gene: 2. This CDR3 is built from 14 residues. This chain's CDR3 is CAISDRGRTGELFF. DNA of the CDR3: TGTGCCATCAGTGACAGGGGGCGTACCGGGGAGCTGTTTTTT.

The DNA for the CDR3 is TGCAGCGCCCTGGGGGCGGGGGCCACTGAAGCTTTCTTT. It specifies CSALGAGATEAFF. V gene TRBV29-1 combines with J gene TRBJ1-1; D possibly corresponds to TRBD1 (6 bases). The CDR3 totals 13 residues. Germline V gene lookup returns CDR1 SQVTM and CDR2 ANQGSEA. V was shortened by 7 bases and J by 4 bases, with 16 bases between the two germline ends.

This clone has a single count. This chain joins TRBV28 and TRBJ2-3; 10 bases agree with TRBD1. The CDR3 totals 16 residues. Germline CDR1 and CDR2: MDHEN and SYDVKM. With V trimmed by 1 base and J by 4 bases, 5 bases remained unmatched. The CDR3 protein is CASSLSDRGPSDTQYF. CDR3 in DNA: TGTGCCAGCAGTTTATCCGACAGGGGGCCGTCAGATACGCAGTATTTT. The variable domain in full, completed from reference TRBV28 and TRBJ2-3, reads DVKVTQSSRYLVKRTGEKVFLECVQDMDHENMFWYRQDPGLGLRLIYFSYDVKMKEKGDIPEGYSVSREKKERFSLILESASTNQTSMYLCASSLSDRGPSDTQYFGPGTRLTVL.

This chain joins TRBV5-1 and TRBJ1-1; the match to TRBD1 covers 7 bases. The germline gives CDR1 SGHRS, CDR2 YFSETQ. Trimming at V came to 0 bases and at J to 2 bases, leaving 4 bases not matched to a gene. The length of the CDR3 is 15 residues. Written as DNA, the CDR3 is TGCGCCAGCAGCTTGGAGGGGACAGTTAACACTGAAGCTTTCTTT. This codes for CASSLEGTVNTEAFF.

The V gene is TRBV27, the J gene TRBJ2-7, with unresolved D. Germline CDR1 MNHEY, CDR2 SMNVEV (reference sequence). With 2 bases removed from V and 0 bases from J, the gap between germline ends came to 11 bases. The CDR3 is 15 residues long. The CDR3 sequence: CASSLDSSYSYEQYF. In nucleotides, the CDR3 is TGTGCCAGCAGTTTAGACTCCTCATACTCCTACGAGCAGTACTTC.

The CDR3 nucleotides read TGTGCCAGCAGCCCCTGGGGGGGCCATGGCTACACCTTC. This gives the protein CASSPWGGHGYTF. The chain links TRBV5-4 to TRBJ1-2, with D possibly being TRBD1 (6 bases). V lost 4 bases and J lost 6, with 13 bases in between. Germline CDR1 is SGHNT and CDR2 is YYREEE (reference sequence). The CDR3 extends over 13 amino acids.

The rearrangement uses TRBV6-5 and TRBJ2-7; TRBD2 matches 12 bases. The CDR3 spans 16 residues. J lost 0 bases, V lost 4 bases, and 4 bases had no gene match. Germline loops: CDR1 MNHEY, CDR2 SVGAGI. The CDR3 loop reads CASSWETSGSSYEQYF. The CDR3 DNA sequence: TGTGCCAGCAGTTGGGAGACTAGCGGGAGCTCCTACGAGCAGTACTTC.

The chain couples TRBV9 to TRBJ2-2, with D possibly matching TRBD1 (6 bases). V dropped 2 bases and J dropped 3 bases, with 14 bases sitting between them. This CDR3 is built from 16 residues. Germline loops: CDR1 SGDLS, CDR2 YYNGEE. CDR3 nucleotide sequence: TGTGCCAGCAGCGTCGGAGGACAGCAATACACCGGGGAGCTGTTTTTT. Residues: CASSVGGQQYTGELFF.

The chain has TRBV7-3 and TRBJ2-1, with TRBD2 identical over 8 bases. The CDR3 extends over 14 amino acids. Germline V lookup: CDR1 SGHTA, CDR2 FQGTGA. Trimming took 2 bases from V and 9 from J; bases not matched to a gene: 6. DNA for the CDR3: TGTGCCAGCAGCTTAGGAGCGGGAGCTGGTGAGCAGTTCTTC. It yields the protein CASSLGAGAGEQFF.

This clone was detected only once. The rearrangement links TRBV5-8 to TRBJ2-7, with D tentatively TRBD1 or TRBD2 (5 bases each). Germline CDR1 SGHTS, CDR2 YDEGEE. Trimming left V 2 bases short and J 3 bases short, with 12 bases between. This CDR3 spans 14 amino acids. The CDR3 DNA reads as TGTGCCAGCAGCTTTCAGGGACGCCACTACGAGCAGTACTTC. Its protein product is CASSFQGRHYEQYF.

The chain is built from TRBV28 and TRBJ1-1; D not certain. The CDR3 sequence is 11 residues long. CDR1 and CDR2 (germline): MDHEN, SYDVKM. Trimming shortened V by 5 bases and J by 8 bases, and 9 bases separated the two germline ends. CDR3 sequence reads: CASSTRQEAFF. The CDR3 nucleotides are TGTGCCAGCAGTACTCGCCAGGAAGCTTTCTTT.

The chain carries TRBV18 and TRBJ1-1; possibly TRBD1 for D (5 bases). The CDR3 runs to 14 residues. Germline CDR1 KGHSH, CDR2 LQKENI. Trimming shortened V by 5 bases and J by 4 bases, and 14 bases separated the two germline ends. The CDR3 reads CASSGLGVSTEAFF. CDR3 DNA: TGTGCCAGCTCAGGCCTGGGGGTAAGCACTGAAGCTTTCTTT.

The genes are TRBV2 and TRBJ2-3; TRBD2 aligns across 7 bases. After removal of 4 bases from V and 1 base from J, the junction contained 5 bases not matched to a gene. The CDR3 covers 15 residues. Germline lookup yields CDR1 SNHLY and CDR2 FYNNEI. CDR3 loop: CASSADGRRTDTQYF. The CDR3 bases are TGTGCCAGCAGTGCCGACGGGAGGCGCACAGATACGCAGTATTTT.

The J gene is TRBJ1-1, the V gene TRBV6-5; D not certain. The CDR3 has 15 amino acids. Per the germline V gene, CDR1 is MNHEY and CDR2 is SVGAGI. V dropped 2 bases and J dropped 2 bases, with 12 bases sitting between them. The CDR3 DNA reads TGTGCCAGCAGTTACCGGCCAGGACTTAACACTGAAGCTTTCTTT. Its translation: CASSYRPGLNTEAFF.

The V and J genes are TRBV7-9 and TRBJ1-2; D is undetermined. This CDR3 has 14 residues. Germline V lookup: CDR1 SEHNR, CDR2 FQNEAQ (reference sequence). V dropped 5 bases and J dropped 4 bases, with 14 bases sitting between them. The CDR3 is CASSATETGYGYTF. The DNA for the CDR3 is TGTGCCAGCAGCGCAACAGAAACGGGCTATGGCTACACCTTC.

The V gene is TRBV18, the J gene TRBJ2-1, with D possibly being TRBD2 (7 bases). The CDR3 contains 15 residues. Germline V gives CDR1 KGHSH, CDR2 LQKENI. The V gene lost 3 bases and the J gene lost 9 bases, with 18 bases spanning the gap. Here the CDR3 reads CASSPRGGYMGEQFF. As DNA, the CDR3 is TGTGCCAGCTCACCTCGCGGGGGCTATATGGGTGAGCAGTTCTTC.

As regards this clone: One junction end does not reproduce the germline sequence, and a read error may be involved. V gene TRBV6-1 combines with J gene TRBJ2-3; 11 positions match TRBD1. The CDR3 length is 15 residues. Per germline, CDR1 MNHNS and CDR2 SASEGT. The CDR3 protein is CASSEGTGGKDTQYF. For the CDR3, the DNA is TGTGCCAGCAGCGAAGGGACAGGGGGAAAGGATACGCAGTATTTT.

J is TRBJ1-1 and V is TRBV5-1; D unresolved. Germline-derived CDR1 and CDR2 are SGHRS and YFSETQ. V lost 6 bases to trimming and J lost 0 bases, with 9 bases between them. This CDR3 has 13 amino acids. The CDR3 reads CASTLTVNTEAFF. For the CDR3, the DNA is TGCGCCAGCACCCTGACGGTGAACACTGAAGCTTTCTTT.

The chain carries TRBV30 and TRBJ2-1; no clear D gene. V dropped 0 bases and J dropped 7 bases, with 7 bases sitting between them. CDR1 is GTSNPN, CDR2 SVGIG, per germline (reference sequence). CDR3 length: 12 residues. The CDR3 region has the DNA TGTGCCTGGAGTGTACTCTCGAATGAGCAGTTCTTC. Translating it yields CAWSVLSNEQFF.